This T cell receptor (beta chain) was profiled in a study of Graves' ophthalmopathy and Graves' hyperthyroidism. In this cohort's terms, stable hyperthyroidism meant no ophthalmopathy by 18 months of follow-up. The authors diagnosed from clinical symptoms, serum thyroxine, TRAb, thyroid ultrasound and orbital computed tomography. This clonotype was seen ten or more times. The antigen is undetermined. The CDR3 contains 14 residues. Germline loops: CDR1 MNHEY, CDR2 SVGEGT. V was trimmed by 2 bases and J by 1 base, leaving 8 bases between them. Study-level findings and limits: Most thyroid clonotypes expanded beyond 0.001 frequency were also found in blood.

For repertoire sequencing, the TCR beta CDR3 regions were amplified from RNA transcripts. Investigators did first-round RT-PCR with HTBI primers, then second-round multiplex PCR. TCRdb passed the multiplex PCR reads through MiXCR, listing each CDR3 protein once. The sample yields a few hundred thousand distinct CDR3 sequences, about 18% seen once. Sequenced material: peripheral blood. This TCR came from an adult woman with stable Graves' hyperthyroidism. This sequence joins TRBV6-2 or TRBV6-3 and TRBJ1-1; no definite D call. Here the CDR3 DNA reads TGTGCCAGCAGTTACGGGAACCCGAACACTGAAGCTTTCTTT. Its translation is CASSYGNPNTEAFF.